This T cell receptor beta chain stems from a study of Ad26.COV2.S vaccination and SARS-CoV-2 variants. Study-level results: Analyses of TCR breadth and depth may have underestimated total T cell responses.

Trimming pared 3 bases from V and 4 bases from J, leaving 4 bases between. Germline values: CDR1 LGHNA, CDR2 YSLEER. The CDR3 is made up of 12 amino acids. Concerning this clone itself: What it binds is not known.

Produced via immunoSEQ multiplex PCR; TCRdb's table is partial and in-frame only. The sample has about 350,000 clones, around 87% seen once; the top ten hold around 3.7%. Treatment given: roughly 18 received Ad26.COV2.S at low or high dose, single or two shots; roughly five received placebo; per-sample allocation not given. Samples came from day 63 after the first vaccine or placebo injection. Expression of Wuhan-strain SARS-CoV-2 spike came from the Ad26 vector that formed the vaccine. This specimen consisted of peripheral blood, obtained in a trial of Ad26.COV2.S vaccine versus placebo. The sequence was collected from a person aged 18-65 years who received the Ad26.COV2.S COVID-19 vaccine or a placebo. The chain uses TRBV4-3 and TRBJ1-5; no reliable D call. The CDR3 loop reads CASSQGNQPQHF. DNA for the CDR3: TGCGCCAGCAGCCAGGGTAATCAGCCCCAGCATTTT.